This TCR beta chain is drawn from a study of blood T cell repertoires in COVID-19. Study-wide background: Specimens from acute and convalescent COVID-19 originated in the United States, Italy and Spain. PBMCs, B-cell-depleted T cells, or T cells provided the cDNA or gDNA that made up the material.

The authors' processing: Reference gene primers were amplified, and this amplification served to estimate nucleated cell counts. Sequencing used immunoSEQ multiplex PCR; TCRdb keeps in-frame clones, though not all of them. V, J and clone size were drawn from that table, and D and trimming were deduced from the DNA. The sample lists approximately 52,000 clones; 75% to 95% were seen once. This clone was seen a few times. V was cut by 2 bases and J by 2 bases, with 13 bases left in between. The V gene's germline CDR1 is MNHEY and CDR2 SVGAGI. The CDR3 is 15 residues long. Sequenced material: peripheral blood. This TCR came from a human donor with active COVID-19. The donor label of this sample is uncertain. This chain joins TRBV6-5 and TRBJ2-7; the D gene is possibly TRBD1 (6 bases). The CDR3 protein is CASSYRDTAPYEQYV. The DNA for the CDR3 is TGTGCCAGCAGTTACCGGGACACTGCCCCCTACGAGCAGTACGTC.